The 4 T cell receptor beta chains presented below share a single source sample, sequenced in a study of cytomegalovirus exposure and HLA in healthy donors. The repertoire was sequenced with immunoSEQ multiplex PCR; TCRdb's copy has only in-frame clones and lacks some. The sample yields some 72,000 clones, 90% to 97% seen once. Sequencing was carried out using PBMCs. The receptor set was obtained from a man aged 18-30 years in good health and CMV-seropositive.

A single count supports this clone. The chain joins TRBV7-8 to TRBJ2-2; possibly TRBD2 for D (5 bases). The CDR3 has 14 residues. From germline, CDR1 is SGHVS and CDR2 FQNEAQ. V was trimmed by 8 bases and J by 0 bases, leaving 10 bases between them. This chain's CDR3 is CASLSGANTGELFF. CDR3 in DNA: TGTGCCAGCTTAAGCGGTGCGAACACCGGGGAGCTGTTTTTT.

The genes are TRBV9 and TRBJ2-5; D possibly corresponds to TRBD2 (7 bases). CDR3 length equals 15 residues. The germline gives CDR1 SGDLS, CDR2 YYNGEE. Trimming shortened V by 3 bases and J by 9 bases, and 21 bases separated the two germline ends. The CDR3, as DNA: TGTGCCAGCAGCGAGGATGGGGGGGCCGCCAGGGCCCAGTACTTC. It codes for CASSEDGGAARAQYF. Filled out from reference TRBV9 and TRBJ2-5, the complete variable domain reads DSGVTQTPKHLITATGQRVTLRCSPRSGDLSVYWYQQSLDQGLQFLIQYYNGEERAKGNILERFSAQQFPDLHSELNLSSLELGDSALYFCASSEDGGAARAQYFGPGTRLLVL.

This chain joins TRBV19 and TRBJ2-3, with TRBD2 matching over 9 bases. The germline V gene encodes CDR1 LNHDA and CDR2 SQIVND (reference sequence). This CDR3 comprises 15 residues. J gave up 6 bases and V 3 bases, and 7 bases lay outside the gene matches. The CDR3 spells CASSITSGRLDTQYF. The CDR3 nucleotides are TGTGCCAGTAGTATTACCAGCGGGAGGTTGGATACGCAGTATTTT. Based on the CDR3 plus reference TRBV19 and TRBJ2-3, the full variable domain is DGGITQSPKYLFRKEGQNVTLSCEQNLNHDAMYWYRQDPGQGLRLIYYSQIVNDFQKGDIAEGYSVSREKKESFPLTVTSAQKNPTAFYLCASSITSGRLDTQYFGPGTRLTVL.

J is TRBJ2-7 and V is TRBV29-1; tentative D call: TRBD1 (5 bases). This CDR3 is 12 amino acids long. Germline values: CDR1 SQVTM, CDR2 ANQGSEA. V gave up 4 bases and J gave up 7 bases, with 14 bases separating them. CDR3 loop: CSVAQGNDEQYF. As DNA, the CDR3 is TGCAGCGTTGCGCAGGGAAACGATGAGCAGTACTTC.